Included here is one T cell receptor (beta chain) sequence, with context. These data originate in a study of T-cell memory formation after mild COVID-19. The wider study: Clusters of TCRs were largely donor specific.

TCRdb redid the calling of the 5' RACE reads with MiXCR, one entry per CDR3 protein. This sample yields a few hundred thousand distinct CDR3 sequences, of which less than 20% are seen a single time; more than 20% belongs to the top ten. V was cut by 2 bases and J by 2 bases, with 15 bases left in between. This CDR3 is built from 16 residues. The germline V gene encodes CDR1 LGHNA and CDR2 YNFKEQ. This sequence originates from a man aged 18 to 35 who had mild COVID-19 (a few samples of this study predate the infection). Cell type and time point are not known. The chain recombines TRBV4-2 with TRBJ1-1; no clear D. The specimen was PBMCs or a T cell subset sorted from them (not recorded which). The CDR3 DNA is TGTGCCAGCAGCCAACTTTCCGGGTGGGAAAACACTGAAGCTTTCTTT. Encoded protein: CASSQLSGWENTEAFF.